A selection of T cell receptor beta chains follows, all from one sample in a study of cytomegalovirus exposure and HLA in healthy donors. The assay was immunoSEQ multiplex PCR, and TCRdb's table has in-frame clones only and misses some. The sample shows about 220,000 clones, around nine tenths of them seen only once. Material for sequencing was PBMCs. The receptors derive from a woman aged 18-29 years in good health and CMV-seronegative. Both conserved end residues are part of each CDR3. Each record gives: clone size, D gene, J gene, V gene, CDR3 DNA, CDR3 protein. The D gene is left open where the match is weak. Not every row has a clone size; where given, it reads once, few, many or a size class.

>NA|TRBD1|TRBJ1-5|TRBV28
TGTGCCAGCAGCCCCGGGACAGGGGACGGCAATCAGCCCCAGCATTTT
CASSPGTGDGNQPQHF
>NA|NA|TRBJ1-5|TRBV28
TGTGCCAGCAATTTTCCTCTTAATCAGCCCCAGCATTTT
CASNFPLNQPQHF
>once|TRBD1|TRBJ1-2|TRBV28
TGTGCCAGCAGTTCCTTAACCGGGACAGGGGTACGCTACACCTTC
CASSSLTGTGVRYTF
>NA|TRBD1|TRBJ1-2|TRBV27
TGTGCCAGCAGTGCCCGACAGGGGGCGTACTATGGCTACACCTTC
CASSARQGAYYGYTF
>NA|TRBD1|TRBJ2-2|TRBV9
TGTGCCAGCAGCGACCCACAGGGGCCTAACACCGGGGAGCTGTTTTTT
CASSDPQGPNTGELFF
>NA|TRBD1|TRBJ1-1|TRBV6-1
TGTGCCAGCACCGAAACAGGGGGAACTGAAGCTTTCTTT
CASTETGGTEAFF
>NA|TRBD2|TRBJ2-3|TRBV5-1
TGCGCCAGCAGCGTCGGGACTAGCGGTGGCACAGATACGCAGTATTTT
CASSVGTSGGTDTQYF
>NA|TRBD1|TRBJ2-3|TRBV23-1
TGCGCCAGCTTCTTGCCCAGGGGGTGTACAGATACGCAGTATTTT
CASFLPRGCTDTQYF
>NA|TRBD1|TRBJ2-1|TRBV29-1
TGCAGCGTTGCGGGACAGGGGGTGAACAATGAGCAGTTCTTC
CSVAGQGVNNEQFF
>NA|TRBD2|TRBJ2-3|TRBV4-3
TGCGCCAGCAGCCAAGGGACTAGCGGGACGGTCACAGATACGCAGTATTTT
CASSQGTSGTVTDTQYF
>NA|NA|TRBJ2-7|TRBV5-6
TGTGCCAGCAGCCCTAGCCCGATAACGTACGAGCAGTACTTC
CASSPSPITYEQYF
>NA|TRBD1|TRBJ2-5|TRBV15
TGTGCCACCAGCAGATCCCGGACAGGGGTGACCCAGTACTTC
CATSRSRTGVTQYF
>NA|TRBD2|TRBJ2-1|TRBV5-6
TGTGCCAGCAGCTGGGGACTAGCGGGATTAGCGTACAATGAGCAGTTCTTC
CASSWGLAGLAYNEQFF
>NA|TRBD1|TRBJ2-5|TRBV30
TGTGCCTTAAGGACAGGGTCTGAGGAGACCCAGTACTTC
CALRTGSEETQYF
>NA|NA|TRBJ2-5|TRBV28
TGTGCCAGCAGTCCCTACAGGAGTATCCAAGAGACCCAGTACTTC
CASSPYRSIQETQYF
>NA|NA|TRBJ2-7|TRBV28
TGTGCCAGCAGACTTAGGGGGGGACGCTGGCCGTACGAGCAGTACTTC
CASRLRGGRWPYEQYF